The present T cell receptor beta chain was sequenced within a study of blood T cells in healthy people across ages. Using a J-beta primer mix together with a sample-barcoded 5' primer, a second PCR was run for roughly 6 to 12 cycles. TCRdb recomputed calls from the 5' RACE reads with MiXCR, one row per CDR3 protein. Of about 760,000 distinct CDR3 sequences listed, 20% to 30% are singletons. This same sample was also part of a study on T cells of mothers and their children.

The sequencing input was blood. The clonotype was recovered from a boy aged 5-17 years in good health.

The CDR3 here is CAPSYAGQEMFSNQPQHF. CDR3 nucleotide sequence: TGTGCCCCGTCCTATGCGGGACAGGAGATGTTTAGCAATCAGCCCCAGCATTTT. The rearrangement joins TRBV10-3 to TRBJ1-5; 8 nucleotides match TRBD1. The CDR3 extends over 18 amino acids. V was pared by 11 bases and J by 0 bases, with 18 bases of the junction left unmatched. Germline CDR1 reads ENHRY; CDR2 reads SYGVKD.